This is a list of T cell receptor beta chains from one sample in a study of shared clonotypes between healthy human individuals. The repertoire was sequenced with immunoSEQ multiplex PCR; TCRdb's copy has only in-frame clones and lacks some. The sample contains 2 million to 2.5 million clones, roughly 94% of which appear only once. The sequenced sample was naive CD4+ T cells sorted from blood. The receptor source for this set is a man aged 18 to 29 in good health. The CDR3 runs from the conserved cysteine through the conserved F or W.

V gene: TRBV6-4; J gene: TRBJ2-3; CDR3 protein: CASSDGTRQDTQYF
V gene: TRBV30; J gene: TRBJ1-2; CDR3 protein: CAWTRALKAAF
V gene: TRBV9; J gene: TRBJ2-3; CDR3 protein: CASSANLLEGDTDTQYF
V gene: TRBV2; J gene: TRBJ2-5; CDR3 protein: CASGGQGPQETQYF
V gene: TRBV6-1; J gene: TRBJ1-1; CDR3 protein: CASSEVGTGITEAFF
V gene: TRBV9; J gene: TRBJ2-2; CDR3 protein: CASSTAGAGVGELFF
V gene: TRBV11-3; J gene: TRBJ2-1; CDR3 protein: CASSLDANEQFF
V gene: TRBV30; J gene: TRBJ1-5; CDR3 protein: CAWSHRGQGTQPQHF
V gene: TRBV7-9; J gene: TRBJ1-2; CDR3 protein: CASSLDREAGYTF
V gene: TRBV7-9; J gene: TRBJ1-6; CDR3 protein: CASSLSWDSNNSPLHF
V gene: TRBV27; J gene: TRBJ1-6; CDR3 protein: CASSLWEGSPLHF
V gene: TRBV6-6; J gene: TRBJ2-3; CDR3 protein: CASSSPGQGATDTQYF
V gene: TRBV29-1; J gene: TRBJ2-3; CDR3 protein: CSVNRVDTQYF
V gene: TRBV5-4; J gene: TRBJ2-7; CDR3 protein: CASSYRQGAVHEQYF
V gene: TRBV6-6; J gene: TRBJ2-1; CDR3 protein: CASSSPGTGYNEQFF
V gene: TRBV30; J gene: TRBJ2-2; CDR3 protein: CAWSVRHTGELFF
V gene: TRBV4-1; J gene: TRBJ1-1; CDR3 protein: CASSQVTGQNTEAFF
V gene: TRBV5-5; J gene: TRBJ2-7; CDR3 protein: CASSRLAGGSYEQYF
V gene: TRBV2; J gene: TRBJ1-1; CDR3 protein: CASSLTVNTEAFF
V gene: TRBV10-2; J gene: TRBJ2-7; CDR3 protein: CASSLGGSYEQYF
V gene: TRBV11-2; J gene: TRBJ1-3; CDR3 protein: CASSLVQGADRTIYF
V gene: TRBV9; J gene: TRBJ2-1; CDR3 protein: CASSVRLGDNEQFF
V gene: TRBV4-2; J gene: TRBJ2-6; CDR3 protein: CASSQQLTASSGANVLTF
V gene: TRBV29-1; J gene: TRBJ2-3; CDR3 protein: CSVEESGYTQYF
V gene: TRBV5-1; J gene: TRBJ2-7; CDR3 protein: CASSLDPLAGVDEQYF
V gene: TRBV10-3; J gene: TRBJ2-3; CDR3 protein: CAISDGGFLDTQYF
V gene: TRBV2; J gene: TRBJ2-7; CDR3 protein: CASTRDFYEQYF
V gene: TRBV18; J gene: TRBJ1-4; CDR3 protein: CASSPRQGENEKLFF
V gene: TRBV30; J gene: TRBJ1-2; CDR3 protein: CAWSVVQGSYGYTF
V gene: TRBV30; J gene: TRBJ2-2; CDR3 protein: CASGRGTANTGELFF
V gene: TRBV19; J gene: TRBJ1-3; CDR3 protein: CASSSRQGNTIYF
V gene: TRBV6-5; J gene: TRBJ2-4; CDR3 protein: CASSYSSTGLNIQYF
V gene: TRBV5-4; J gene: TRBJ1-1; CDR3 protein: CASSLESGRQNTEAFF
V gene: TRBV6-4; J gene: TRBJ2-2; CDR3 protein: CASSAQETGELFF
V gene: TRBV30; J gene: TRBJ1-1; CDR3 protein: CAWSVRGRTEAFF
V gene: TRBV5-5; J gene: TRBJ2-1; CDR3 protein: CASSLDGGSSYNEQFF
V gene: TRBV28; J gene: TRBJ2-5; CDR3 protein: CASSLGGGAWETQYF
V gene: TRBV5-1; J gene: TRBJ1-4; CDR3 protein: CASSLGDVEEKLFF
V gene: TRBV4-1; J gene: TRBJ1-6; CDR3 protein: CASSQEATAGVPLHF
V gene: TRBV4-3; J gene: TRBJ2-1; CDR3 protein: CASSLLAGEEQFF
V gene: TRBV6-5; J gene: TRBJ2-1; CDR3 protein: CAREWGTGEYNEQFF
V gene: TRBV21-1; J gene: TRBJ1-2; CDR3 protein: CASSKEKDREGEHYGYTF
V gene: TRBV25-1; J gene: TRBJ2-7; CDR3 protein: CASRSPAQEKGEQYF
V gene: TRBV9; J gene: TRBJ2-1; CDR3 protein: CASSVALALINEQFF
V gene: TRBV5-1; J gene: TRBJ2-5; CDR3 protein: CASSLAGGETQYF
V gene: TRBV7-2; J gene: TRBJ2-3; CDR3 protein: CASSPLGGISTDTQYF
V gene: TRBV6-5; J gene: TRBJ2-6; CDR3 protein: CASSPGYSGANVLTF
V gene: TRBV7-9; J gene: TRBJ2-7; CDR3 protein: CASSLFVEQYF
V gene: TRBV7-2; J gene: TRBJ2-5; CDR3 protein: CASSYGGLAGGQETQYF
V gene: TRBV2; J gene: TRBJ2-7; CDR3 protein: CASTPRDKGLGYEQYF
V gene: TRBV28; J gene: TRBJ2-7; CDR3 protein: CASSSEGQGHHEQYF
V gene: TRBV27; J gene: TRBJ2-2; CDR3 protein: CASSFGQINTGELFF
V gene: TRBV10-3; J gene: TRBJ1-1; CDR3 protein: CASGPSNTEAFF
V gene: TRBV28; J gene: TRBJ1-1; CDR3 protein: CASGGGPNTEAFF
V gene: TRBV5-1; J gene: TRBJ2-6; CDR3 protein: CASSLASSGANVLTF
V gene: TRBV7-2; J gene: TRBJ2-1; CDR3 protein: CASSYSLGLAGSYNEQFF
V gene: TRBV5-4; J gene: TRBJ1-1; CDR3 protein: CASSLTGRGTEAFF
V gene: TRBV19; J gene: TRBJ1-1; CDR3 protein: CASNRGSRDTEAFF
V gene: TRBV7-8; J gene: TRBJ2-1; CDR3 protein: CASSPRTSGNEQFF